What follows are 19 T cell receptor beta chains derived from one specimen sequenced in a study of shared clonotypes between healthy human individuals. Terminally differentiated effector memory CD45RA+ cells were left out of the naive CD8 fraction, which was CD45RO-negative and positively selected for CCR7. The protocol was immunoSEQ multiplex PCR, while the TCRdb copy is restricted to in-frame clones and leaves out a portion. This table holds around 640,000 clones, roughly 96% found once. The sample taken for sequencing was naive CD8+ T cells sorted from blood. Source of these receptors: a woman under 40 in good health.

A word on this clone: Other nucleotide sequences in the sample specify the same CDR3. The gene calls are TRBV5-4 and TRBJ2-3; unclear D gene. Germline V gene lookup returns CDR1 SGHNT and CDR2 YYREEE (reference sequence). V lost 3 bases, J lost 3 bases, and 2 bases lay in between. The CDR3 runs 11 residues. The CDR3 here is CASSSTDTQYF. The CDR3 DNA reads TGTGCCAGCAGCTCAACAGATACGCAGTATTTT.

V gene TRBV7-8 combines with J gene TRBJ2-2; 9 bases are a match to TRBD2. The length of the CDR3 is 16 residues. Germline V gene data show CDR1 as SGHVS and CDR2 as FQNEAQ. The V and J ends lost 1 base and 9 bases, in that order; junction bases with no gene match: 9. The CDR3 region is CASSLVLAGATWELFF. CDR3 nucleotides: TGTGCCAGCAGCTTAGTTTTAGCGGGGGCCACGTGGGAGCTGTTTTTT.

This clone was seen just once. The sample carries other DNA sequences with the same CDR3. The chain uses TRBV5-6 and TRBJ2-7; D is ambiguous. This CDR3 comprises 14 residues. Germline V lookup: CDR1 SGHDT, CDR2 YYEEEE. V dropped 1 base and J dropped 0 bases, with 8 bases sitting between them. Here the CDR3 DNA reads TGTGCCAGCAGCTTGTGGGGAAGCTCCTACGAGCAGTACTTC. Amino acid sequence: CASSLWGSSYEQYF.

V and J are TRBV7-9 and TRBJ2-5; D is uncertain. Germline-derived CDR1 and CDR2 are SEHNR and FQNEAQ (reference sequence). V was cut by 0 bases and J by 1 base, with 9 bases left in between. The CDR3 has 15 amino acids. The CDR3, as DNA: TGTGCCAGCAGCTTAGCGCTTCCAGTCCAAGAGACCCAGTACTTC. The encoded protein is CASSLALPVQETQYF.

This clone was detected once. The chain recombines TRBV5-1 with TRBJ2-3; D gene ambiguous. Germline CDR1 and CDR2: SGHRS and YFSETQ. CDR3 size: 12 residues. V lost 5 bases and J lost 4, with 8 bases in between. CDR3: CASRVGADTQYF. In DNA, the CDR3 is TGCGCCAGCAGGGTGGGCGCAGATACGCAGTATTTT.

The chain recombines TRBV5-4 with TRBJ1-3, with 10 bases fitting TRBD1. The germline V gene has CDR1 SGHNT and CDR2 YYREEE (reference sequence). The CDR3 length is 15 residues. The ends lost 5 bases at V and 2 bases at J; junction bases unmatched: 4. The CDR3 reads CASSNDRGPGNTIYF. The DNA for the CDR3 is TGTGCCAGCAGTAATGACAGGGGGCCTGGAAACACCATATATTTT. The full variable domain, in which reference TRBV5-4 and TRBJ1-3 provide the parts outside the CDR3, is ETGVTQSPTHLIKTRGQQVTLRCSSQSGHNTVSWYQQALGQGPQFIFQYYREEENGRGNFPPRFSGLQFPNYSSELNVNALELDDSALYLCASSNDRGPGNTIYFGEGSWLTVV.

In DNA form, the CDR3 reads TGTGCCAGCAGCTTAGGAGTCGGGGGGGCAACAGATACGCAGTATTTT. Translation gives CASSLGVGGATDTQYF. The chain combines TRBV7-9 with TRBJ2-3; 8 bases map to TRBD2. Germline CDR1 reads SEHNR; CDR2 reads FQNEAQ (reference sequence). The CDR3 is 16 amino acids. Trimming took 1 base from V and 3 from J; bases not matched to a gene: 6.

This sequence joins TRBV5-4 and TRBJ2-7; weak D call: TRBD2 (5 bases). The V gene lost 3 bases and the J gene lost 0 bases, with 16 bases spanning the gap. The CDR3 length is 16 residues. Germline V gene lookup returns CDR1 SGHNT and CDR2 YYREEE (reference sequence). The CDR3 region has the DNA TGTGCCAGCAGCTCCCGTGGGCGGGCCAGCTCCTACGAGCAGTACTTC. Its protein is CASSSRGRASSYEQYF.

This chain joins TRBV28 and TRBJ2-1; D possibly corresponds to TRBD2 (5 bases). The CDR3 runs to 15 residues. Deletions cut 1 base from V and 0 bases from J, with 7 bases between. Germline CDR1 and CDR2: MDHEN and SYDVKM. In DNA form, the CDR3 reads TGTGCCAGCAGTTTATACCGGGGCTCCTACAATGAGCAGTTCTTC. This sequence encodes CASSLYRGSYNEQFF.

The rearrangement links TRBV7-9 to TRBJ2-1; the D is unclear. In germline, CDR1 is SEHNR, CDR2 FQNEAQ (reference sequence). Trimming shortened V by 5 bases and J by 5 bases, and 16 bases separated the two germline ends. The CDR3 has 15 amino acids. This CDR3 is CASSPQWQEDNEQFF. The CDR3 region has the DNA TGTGCCAGCAGCCCCCAGTGGCAGGAAGACAATGAGCAGTTCTTC.

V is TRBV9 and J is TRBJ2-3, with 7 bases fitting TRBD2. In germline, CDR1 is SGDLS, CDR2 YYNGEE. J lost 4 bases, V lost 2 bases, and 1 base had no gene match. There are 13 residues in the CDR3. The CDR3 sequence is CASSVGLSDTQYF. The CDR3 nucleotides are TGTGCCAGCAGCGTGGGACTATCAGATACGCAGTATTTT.

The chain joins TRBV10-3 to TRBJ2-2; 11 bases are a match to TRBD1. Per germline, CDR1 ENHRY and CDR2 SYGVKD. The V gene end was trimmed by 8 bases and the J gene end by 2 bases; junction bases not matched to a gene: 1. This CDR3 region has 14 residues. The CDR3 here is CAIWTGGNTGELFF. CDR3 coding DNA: TGTGCCATCTGGACAGGGGGCAACACCGGGGAGCTGTTTTTT.

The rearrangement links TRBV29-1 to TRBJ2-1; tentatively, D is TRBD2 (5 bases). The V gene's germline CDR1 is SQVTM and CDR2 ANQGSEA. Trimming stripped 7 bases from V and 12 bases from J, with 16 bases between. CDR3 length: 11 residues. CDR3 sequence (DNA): TGCAGCGCCGTTACTCTCAGCGGGCAGTTCTTC. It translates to CSAVTLSGQFF.

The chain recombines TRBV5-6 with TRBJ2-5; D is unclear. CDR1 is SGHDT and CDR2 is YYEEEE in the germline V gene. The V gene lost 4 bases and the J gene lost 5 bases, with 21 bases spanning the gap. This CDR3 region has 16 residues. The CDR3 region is CASSIVTVQLIETQYF. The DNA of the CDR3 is TGTGCCAGCAGCATTGTAACGGTGCAGTTGATTGAGACCCAGTACTTC.

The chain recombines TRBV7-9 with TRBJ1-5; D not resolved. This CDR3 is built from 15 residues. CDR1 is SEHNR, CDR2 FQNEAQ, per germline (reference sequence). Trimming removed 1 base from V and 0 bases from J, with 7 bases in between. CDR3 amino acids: CASSLGAGSNQPQHF. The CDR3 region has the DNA TGTGCCAGCAGCTTAGGGGCGGGTAGCAATCAGCCCCAGCATTTT.

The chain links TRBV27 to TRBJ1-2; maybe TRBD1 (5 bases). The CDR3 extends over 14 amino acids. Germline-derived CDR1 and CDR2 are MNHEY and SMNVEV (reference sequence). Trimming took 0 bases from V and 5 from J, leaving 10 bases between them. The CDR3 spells CASSLSFRGYGYTF. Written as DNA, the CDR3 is TGTGCCAGCAGTTTATCGTTCCGGGGGTATGGCTACACCTTC.

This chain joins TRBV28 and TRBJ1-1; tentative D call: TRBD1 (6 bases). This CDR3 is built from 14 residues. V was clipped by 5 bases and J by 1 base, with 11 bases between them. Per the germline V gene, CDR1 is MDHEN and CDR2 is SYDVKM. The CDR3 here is CASSVQGWNTEAFF. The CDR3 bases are TGTGCCAGCAGTGTACAGGGCTGGAACACTGAAGCTTTCTTT.

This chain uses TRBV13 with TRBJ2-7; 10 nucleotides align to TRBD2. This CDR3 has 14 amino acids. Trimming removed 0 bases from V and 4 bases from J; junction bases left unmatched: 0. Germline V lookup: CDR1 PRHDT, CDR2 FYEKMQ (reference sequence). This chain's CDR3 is CASSLGLAGYEQYF. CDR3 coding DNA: TGTGCCAGCAGCTTAGGACTAGCGGGATACGAGCAGTACTTC.

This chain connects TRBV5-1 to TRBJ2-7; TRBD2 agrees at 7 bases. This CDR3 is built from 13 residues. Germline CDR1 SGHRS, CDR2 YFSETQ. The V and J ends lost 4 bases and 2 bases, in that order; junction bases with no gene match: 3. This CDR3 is CASSDGLAYEQYF. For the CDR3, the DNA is TGCGCCAGCAGCGATGGACTAGCCTACGAGCAGTACTTC.